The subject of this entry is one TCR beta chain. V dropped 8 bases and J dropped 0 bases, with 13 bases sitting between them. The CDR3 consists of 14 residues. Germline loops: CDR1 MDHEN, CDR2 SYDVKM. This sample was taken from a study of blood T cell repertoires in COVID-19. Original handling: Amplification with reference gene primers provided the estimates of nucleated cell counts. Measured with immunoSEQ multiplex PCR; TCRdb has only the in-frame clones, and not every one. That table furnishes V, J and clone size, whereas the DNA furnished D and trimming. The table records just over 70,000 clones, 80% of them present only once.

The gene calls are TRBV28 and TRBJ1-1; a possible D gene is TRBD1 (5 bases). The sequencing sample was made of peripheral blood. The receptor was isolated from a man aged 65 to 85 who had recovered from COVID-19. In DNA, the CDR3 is TGTGCCAGCCGGCGGGGACCGATGAACACTGAAGCTTTCTTT. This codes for CASRRGPMNTEAFF.